Following are 20 T cell receptor beta chains from one sample sequenced in a study of cytomegalovirus exposure and HLA in healthy donors. This PCR relied on a set of 60 Vbeta primers and 13 Jbeta primers. Method: immunoSEQ multiplex PCR; TCRdb's copy keeps in-frame clones and lacks some. Among some 130,000 clones listed, more than 80% were seen once. What was sequenced was PBMCs. These receptors originate from a male donor in good health and CMV-seronegative.

The genes are TRBV6-5 and TRBJ2-7, with D maybe TRBD1 (5 bases). The CDR3 loop spans 12 amino acids. Germline V gene data show CDR1 as MNHEY and CDR2 as SVGAGI. V was clipped by 2 bases and J by 5 bases, with 7 bases between them. Written as DNA, the CDR3 is TGTGCCAGCAGTTACAGGGGTGACGAGCAGTACTTC. The encoded protein is CASSYRGDEQYF.

The rearrangement joins TRBV5-1 to TRBJ1-1; TRBD1 agrees at 7 bases. Trimming removed 3 bases from V and 6 bases from J; junction bases left unmatched: 2. The CDR3 runs to 12 residues. CDR1 and CDR2 (germline): SGHRS, YFSETQ. The CDR3 here is CASSWTGAEAFF. CDR3 DNA sequence: TGCGCCAGCAGCTGGACAGGTGCTGAAGCTTTCTTT. The whole variable domain, filled in from reference TRBV5-1 and TRBJ1-1, reads KAGVTQTPRYLIKTRGQQVTLSCSPISGHRSVSWYQQTPGQGLQFLFEYFSETQRNKGNFPGRFSGRQFSNSRSEMNVSTLELGDSALYLCASSWTGAEAFFGQGTRLTVV.

The chain links TRBV5-6 to TRBJ1-5; 9 positions match TRBD1. V dropped 0 bases and J dropped 7; count of bases not matched to a gene: 8. The germline V gene has CDR1 SGHDT and CDR2 YYEEEE. There are 16 residues in the CDR3. The CDR3 here is CASSLGFTGGGQPQHF. The CDR3 bases are TGTGCCAGCAGCTTGGGATTCACAGGGGGCGGGCAGCCCCAGCATTTT.

J is TRBJ1-2 and V is TRBV4-1; D is unresolved. The CDR3 loop spans 15 amino acids. CDR1 is MGHRA and CDR2 is YSYEKL in the germline V gene. V lost 4 bases, J lost 3 bases, and 15 bases lay in between. The CDR3 loop reads CASSPRPGWDYGYTF. CDR3 in DNA: TGCGCCAGCAGCCCCAGGCCTGGGTGGGACTATGGCTACACCTTC.

The genes are TRBV5-6 and TRBJ2-5; 7 positions match TRBD1. V shed 0 bases, J shed 4 bases, and the junction held 0 bases outside the gene matches. The CDR3 has 13 residues. Germline CDR1 and CDR2: SGHDT and YYEEEE. The CDR3 spells CASSLEGAETQYF. The CDR3 DNA is TGTGCCAGCAGCTTGGAGGGGGCAGAGACCCAGTACTTC.

This clone turned up a few times. The chain combines TRBV6-5 with TRBJ1-6; D call uncertain. Trimming shortened V by 4 bases and J by 6 bases, and 4 bases separated the two germline ends. CDR3 length equals 12 residues. Germline V gene lookup returns CDR1 MNHEY and CDR2 SVGAGI. This CDR3 reads CASSSLNSPLHF. DNA for the CDR3: TGTGCCAGCAGTTCTCTTAATTCACCCCTCCACTTT.

The chain joins TRBV5-1 to TRBJ2-2; 10 positions agree with TRBD2. The CDR3 length is 16 residues. The J segment lost 1 base and the V segment lost 3 bases, leaving 3 bases of the junction unmatched. The germline CDR1 and CDR2 sequences are SGHRS and YFSETQ. The CDR3 spells CASSSASGGNTGELFF. The CDR3 region has the DNA TGCGCCAGCAGCTCCGCTAGCGGGGGGAACACCGGGGAGCTGTTTTTT.

The table lists this clone with a few counts. The V gene is TRBV27, the J gene TRBJ2-1; TRBD1 agrees at 9 bases. Trimming at V came to 5 bases and at J to 7 bases, leaving 12 bases not matched to a gene. CDR3 size: 16 residues. Germline values: CDR1 MNHEY, CDR2 SMNVEV (reference sequence). The chain's CDR3 is CASSPGTGPVMNEQFF. Here the CDR3 DNA reads TGTGCCAGCAGTCCCGGGACAGGGCCCGTTATGAATGAGCAGTTCTTC.

The genes are TRBV6-1 and TRBJ1-3; 8 bases are shared with TRBD1. The V gene end was trimmed by 10 bases and the J gene end by 1 base; junction bases not matched to a gene: 9. CDR1 and CDR2 (germline): MNHNS, SASEGT. This CDR3 contains 15 residues. CDR3 loop: CATRRDRMSGNTIYF. The CDR3 nucleotides read TGTGCCACCCGCCGGGACAGGATGTCTGGAAACACCATATATTTT.

This clone was picked up a small number of times. One end of the junction does not line up with germline, which may come from a read error. This rearrangement joins TRBV19 to TRBJ2-6; possible D gene TRBD1, 6 bases. Per the germline V gene, CDR1 is LNHDA and CDR2 is SQIVND (reference sequence). This CDR3 has 17 amino acids. The CDR3 DNA reads as TGTGCCAGTAGCTCGGGACATTCCGGCTCTGGGGCCAACGGCCTGACTTTC. Translating it yields CASSSGHSGSGANGLTF.

The chain links TRBV10-2 to TRBJ1-1; 9 bases match TRBD1. V trimming: 6 bases; J trimming: 4 bases; junction bases outside the gene matches: 12. The germline V gene encodes CDR1 WSHSY and CDR2 SAAADI. CDR3 size: 16 residues. The CDR3 here is CASSRDRARESTEAFF. The CDR3 nucleotides read TGCGCCAGCAGCCGGGACAGGGCGAGGGAAAGCACTGAAGCTTTCTTT.

Worth noting for this clone: Mismatch with germline at one junction end may stem from a read error. The V and J genes are TRBV5-4 and TRBJ2-4; 8 bases are a match to TRBD2. Per germline, CDR1 SGHNT and CDR2 YYREEE (reference sequence). CDR3 length: 17 amino acids. The chain's CDR3 is CASSLFENGLAKNSQYF. The CDR3 nucleotides read TGTGCCAGCAGCTTGTTTGAGAACGGACTAGCCAAAAACAGTCAGTACTTC.

Relative to its sample, this clone is medium-sized. The chain has TRBV6-4 and TRBJ2-3; TRBD1 matches 9 bases. J was trimmed by 2 bases and V by 2 bases; bases with no gene match: 2. The CDR3 is 15 residues long. Looked up from germline, CDR1 is MRHNA and CDR2 is SNTAGT. The CDR3 sequence is CASSDGTGHTDTQYF. The CDR3, as DNA: TGTGCCAGCAGTGACGGGACAGGGCACACAGATACGCAGTATTTT.

The chain links TRBV4-2 to TRBJ2-1, with 11 bases lining up with TRBD2. The CDR3 covers 15 residues. Germline V gives CDR1 LGHNA, CDR2 YNFKEQ. After removal of 4 bases from V and 9 bases from J, the junction contained 8 bases not matched to a gene. CDR3 sequence reads: CASSPKLAGASEQFF. Here the CDR3 DNA reads TGTGCCAGCAGCCCAAAACTAGCGGGAGCAAGTGAGCAGTTCTTC.

In the case of this clone: At one of its ends the junction is not consistent with the germline gene, which may arise from a read error. This chain connects TRBV19 to TRBJ2-1; the match to TRBD2 covers 7 bases. This CDR3 has 17 residues. Germline values: CDR1 LNHDA, CDR2 SQIVND (reference sequence). CDR3 sequence: CVSSLPPQGLLGNEQFF. CDR3 nucleotides: TGTGTCAGTAGTTTGCCACCGCAGGGACTACTGGGGAATGAGCAGTTCTTC.

In its sample, this clone was seen once. The J gene is TRBJ1-2, the V gene TRBV4-3; the D is unclear. The V and J ends lost 8 bases and 8 bases respectively, with 18 bases between them. The CDR3 spans 13 residues. Per the germline V gene, CDR1 is LGHNA and CDR2 is YSLEER. CDR3 protein: CASAEGVGKGYTF. The CDR3 nucleotides are TGCGCCAGCGCCGAGGGAGTAGGCAAGGGCTACACCTTC.

The CDR3 bases are TGCGCCAGCAGCTTGGGTTTCGGGGGGGGTAATGAGCAGTTCTTC. It specifies CASSLGFGGGNEQFF. The chain is built from TRBV5-1 and TRBJ2-1, with 8 bases aligning to TRBD2. V lost 0 bases and J lost 7; bases outside the gene matches: 6. Germline assignment: CDR1 SGHRS and CDR2 YFSETQ. The CDR3 is made up of 15 amino acids.

This chain connects TRBV5-1 to TRBJ2-3; 8 nucleotides match TRBD1. The germline gives CDR1 SGHRS, CDR2 YFSETQ. This CDR3 is 18 amino acids long. The V segment lost 1 base and the J segment 0 bases; nucleotides outside the gene matches: 10. The CDR3 here is CASSLSINQGASTDTQYF. CDR3 bases: TGCGCCAGCAGCTTGTCAATAAACCAGGGGGCGAGCACAGATACGCAGTATTTT.

V usage is TRBV2 and J usage is TRBJ2-3; the match to TRBD2 covers 16 bases. CDR1 is SNHLY and CDR2 is FYNNEI in the germline V gene. There are 17 residues in the CDR3. V trimming: 6 bases; J trimming: 7 bases; junction bases outside the gene matches: 10. CDR3 in amino acids: CASRPPGLAGGINTQYF. Here the CDR3 DNA reads TGTGCCAGCAGACCCCCGGGACTAGCGGGGGGGATCAATACGCAGTATTTT.

The chain couples TRBV7-2 to TRBJ1-1, with D possibly being TRBD1 (5 bases). Germline lookup yields CDR1 SGHTA and CDR2 FQGNSA. Trimming cost V 0 bases and J 4 bases, with 12 bases left between them. The CDR3 runs to 15 residues. CDR3 region: CASSLASGAGTEAFF. The DNA of the CDR3 is TGTGCCAGCAGCTTAGCAAGTGGGGCAGGCACTGAAGCTTTCTTT.